These 17 T cell receptor beta chains were all obtained from the same sample, sequenced in a study of CD8 T cells in Susac syndrome. The RNA input was 0.5 to 1 ug, and it was reverse transcribed with random hexamers. TCRdb re-analysed the immunoSEQ multiplex PCR reads in MiXCR, keeping a single row per CDR3 protein. Here the sample spans about 200,000 distinct CDR3 sequences, 90% to 95% being singletons. The sample comprised CD4+ T cells from PBMCs. Receptors were obtained from a human donor with Susac syndrome.

This chain connects TRBV2 to TRBJ1-5; D gene uncertain. Germline loops: CDR1 SNHLY, CDR2 FYNNEI. Trimming shortened V by 8 bases and J by 7 bases, and 9 bases separated the two germline ends. This CDR3 region has 11 residues. The CDR3 sequence is CASGARQPQHF. In nucleotides, the CDR3 is TGTGCCAGCGGAGCCCGACAGCCCCAGCATTTT.

This chain uses TRBV9 with TRBJ1-1, with D possibly being TRBD1 (5 bases). The CDR3 covers 15 residues. V lost 3 bases to trimming and J lost 0 bases, with 12 bases between them. CDR1 and CDR2 (germline): SGDLS, YYNGEE. In DNA, the CDR3 is TGTGCCAGCAGCGCATCCGGGACGGTGAACACTGAAGCTTTCTTT. Its translation: CASSASGTVNTEAFF.

The V and J genes are TRBV6-1 and TRBJ1-6, with TRBD1 as a possible D gene (5 bases). Germline V gene sequence: CDR1 MNHNS, CDR2 SASEGT. Trimming shortened V by 5 bases and J by 9 bases, and 23 bases separated the two germline ends. The CDR3 has 17 residues. CDR3 region: CASSTSQGQEKGSPLHF. CDR3 DNA sequence: TGTGCCAGCAGTACGAGTCAGGGTCAAGAAAAAGGTTCACCCCTCCACTTT.

The chain uses TRBV6-5 and TRBJ2-7; no firm D call. Deletions cut 10 bases from V and 3 bases from J, with 10 bases between. CDR1 is MNHEY, CDR2 SVGAGI, per germline. The CDR3 consists of 11 residues. The chain's CDR3 is CATNSYYEQYF. The CDR3 coding sequence is TGTGCCACCAACAGCTACTACGAGCAGTACTTC.

This clonotype was counted between two and nine times. The chain joins TRBV7-3 to TRBJ2-5; a possible D gene is TRBD2 (6 bases). This CDR3 is 13 amino acids long. V was trimmed by 5 bases and J by 3 bases, leaving 10 bases between them. CDR1 is SGHTA, CDR2 FQGTGA, per germline. The CDR3 nucleotides read TGTGCCAGCAGCACCTCGGGGGAAGAGACCCAGTACTTC. It encodes CASSTSGEETQYF.

This sequence joins TRBV7-2 and TRBJ2-1; D may be TRBD1 or TRBD2 (5 bases each). V lost 6 bases and J lost 0, with 12 bases in between. Germline V gene data show CDR1 as SGHTA and CDR2 as FQGNSA. The CDR3 has 15 amino acids. CDR3 sequence reads: CASSSRDGSYNEQFF. Here the CDR3 DNA reads TGTGCCAGCAGTAGCAGGGACGGCTCCTACAATGAGCAGTTCTTC.

This CDR3 reads CASAAGVNTEAFF. The CDR3 nucleotides read TGTGCCAGCGCGGCTGGGGTCAACACTGAAGCTTTCTTT. This chain uses TRBV28 with TRBJ1-1; D unresolved. The germline gives CDR1 MDHEN, CDR2 SYDVKM. The CDR3 contains 13 residues. V was trimmed by 8 bases and J by 2 bases, leaving 12 bases between them.

The CDR3 spells CASSQGGQAYNEQFF. CDR3 nucleotide sequence: TGTGCCAGCAGCCAGGGGGGACAGGCCTACAATGAGCAGTTCTTC. The chain employs TRBV28 and TRBJ2-1; 8 bases map to TRBD1. The germline V gene encodes CDR1 MDHEN and CDR2 SYDVKM. V was pared by 6 bases and J by 2 bases, with 6 bases of the junction left unmatched. The CDR3 runs to 15 residues.

The chain has TRBV20-1 and TRBJ2-1; D is possibly TRBD1 (11 bases). This CDR3 spans 20 amino acids. The V gene's germline CDR1 is DFQATT and CDR2 SNEGSKA (reference sequence). Between the trimmed V and J ends, which lost 4 bases and 5 bases, there was a span of 33 bases. The CDR3 DNA sequence: TGCAGTGCTATCCCACCACATTGGACAGGGGGCCTAGCGGGGGACAATGAGCAGTTCTTC. It translates to CSAIPPHWTGGLAGDNEQFF.

This chain connects TRBV9 to TRBJ1-2; D is uncertain. The CDR3 is made up of 14 amino acids. Between the trimmed V and J ends, which lost 0 bases and 8 bases, there was a span of 14 bases. Germline V CDR1 and CDR2: SGDLS, YYNGEE. Here the CDR3 DNA reads TGTGCCAGCAGCGTAGGAGAGCGATTGAGCGGCTACACCTTC. It translates to CASSVGERLSGYTF.

The chain links TRBV6-1 to TRBJ2-1, with 8 bases lining up with TRBD1. Germline V gives CDR1 MNHNS, CDR2 SASEGT. The CDR3 loop spans 19 amino acids. J was trimmed by 5 bases and V by 6 bases; bases with no gene match: 21. This CDR3 reads CASRDGQGFLLGLHNEQFF. The CDR3 DNA is TGTGCCAGCAGAGACGGACAGGGTTTTCTTTTGGGACTTCACAATGAGCAGTTCTTC.

V gene TRBV20-1 combines with J gene TRBJ2-5, with D possibly matching TRBD2 (5 bases). Germline V gene lookup returns CDR1 DFQATT and CDR2 SNEGSKA (reference sequence). V was clipped by 6 bases and J by 1 base, with 15 bases between them. This CDR3 spans 14 amino acids. The chain's CDR3 is CSAEKLDPQETQYF. The CDR3 bases are TGCAGTGCGGAGAAACTAGATCCCCAAGAGACCCAGTACTTC.

The chain combines TRBV6-5 with TRBJ1-1, with D perhaps TRBD1 (5 bases). The CDR3 consists of 15 residues. Trimming removed 0 bases from V and 1 base from J, with 9 bases in between. Germline V gives CDR1 MNHEY, CDR2 SVGAGI. The CDR3 is CASSYSTTANTEAFF. The CDR3, as DNA: TGTGCCAGCAGTTACTCGACGACAGCGAACACTGAAGCTTTCTTT.

The V and J genes are TRBV12-3 or TRBV12-4 and TRBJ2-5; D is uncertain. Trimming cost V 2 bases and J 1 base, with 5 bases left between them. The CDR3 has 13 residues. The CDR3 region is CASSLRRQETQYF. The CDR3 DNA is TGTGCCAGCAGTTTACGACGCCAAGAGACCCAGTACTTC.

The chain joins TRBV6-2 or TRBV6-3 to TRBJ2-7; 8 bases are a match to TRBD1. V shed 5 bases, J shed 3 bases, and the junction held 3 bases outside the gene matches. The length of the CDR3 is 13 residues. Germline lookup yields CDR1 MNHEY and CDR2 SVGEGT. CDR3 DNA sequence: TGTGCCAGCAGTCCCGACAGGGGCTACGAGCAGTACTTC. This gives the protein CASSPDRGYEQYF.

DNA of the CDR3: TGTGCCATCAGTCCTAGGGGCTACGAGCAGTACTTC. It is translated as CAISPRGYEQYF. The gene calls are TRBV10-3 and TRBJ2-7; TRBD1 might be the D (5 bases). From germline, CDR1 is ENHRY and CDR2 SYGVKD. The CDR3 is made up of 12 amino acids. Trimming took 5 bases from V and 3 from J, leaving 8 bases between them.

This clonotype was observed once. This rearrangement joins TRBV10-3 to TRBJ2-5; no reliable D call. V lost 0 bases and J lost 7, with 3 bases in between. CDR3 size: 11 residues. Germline loops: CDR1 ENHRY, CDR2 SYGVKD. CDR3 loop: CAISESVTQYF. The DNA of the CDR3 is TGTGCCATCAGTGAGTCGGTGACCCAGTACTTC.